The text below deals with one TCR beta chain. This specimen belongs to a study of low-dose radiotherapy and immunotherapy resistance in tumors. Across the study: Each fraction given to Cohort 2 every two weeks delivered 1 Gy, and the total reached 13 Gy over 26 weeks. From cycle 1 day 1, patients took oral aspirin 300 mg every day for four cycles.

Time point: before trial treatment. Donors were administered nivolumab, ipilimumab, aspirin and low-dose cyclophosphamide, together with low-dose radiotherapy. Those eligible were patients bearing advanced solid tumors lacking tumor-infiltrating lymphocytes. Germline CDR1 GTSNPN, CDR2 SVGIG (reference sequence). The CDR3 sequence is 13 residues long. The V and J ends lost 3 bases and 4 bases, in that order; junction bases with no gene match: 5. TRAV- and TRBV-specific primers were used for first-strand cDNA, which covered alpha and beta chains. Both a constant-region primer and a V-primer adapter served to amplify TCRs across roughly 22 PCR cycles. TCRdb re-analysed the reads in MiXCR, keeping a single row per CDR3 protein. The table lists about 71,000 distinct CDR3 sequences, around 30% of them singletons.

Sequencing was performed on PBMCs, taken before treatment. The V and J genes are TRBV30 and TRBJ1-1; 7 bases fit TRBD1. The source is a female donor with ovarian cancer. This chain's CDR3 is CAWRYDRVTEAFF. CDR3 coding DNA: TGTGCCTGGAGGTACGACAGGGTCACTGAAGCTTTCTTT.